This passage covers 17 T cell receptor beta chains from one sample sequenced in a study of control samples from healthy donors and cancer patients. Assay: immunoSEQ multiplex PCR; the TCRdb copy retains only in-frame clones and omits some. The sample has some 110,000 clones; around 91% are singletons. The specimen sequenced was PBMCs. Receptors were obtained from a woman aged 45-60 years with colorectal cancer.

This chain joins TRBV7-9 and TRBJ2-7; D could derive from TRBD1 or TRBD2 (5 bases each). Trimming removed 5 bases from V and 8 bases from J, with 13 bases in between. The CDR3 extends over 12 amino acids. From germline, CDR1 is SEHNR and CDR2 FQNEAQ (reference sequence). CDR3 bases: TGTGCCAGCAGCCCCTCGGGGCGCCAGCAGTACTTC. Translation: CASSPSGRQQYF.

The V gene is TRBV30, the J gene TRBJ2-5; D perhaps matches TRBD2 (5 bases). This CDR3 region has 15 residues. CDR1 is GTSNPN and CDR2 is SVGIG in the germline V gene (reference sequence). Trimming shortened V by 4 bases and J by 2 bases, and 17 bases separated the two germline ends. The CDR3 DNA reads as TGTGCCTGGAACCGCGGAGGAGCGGCTCAAGAGACCCAGTACTTC. Its translation: CAWNRGGAAQETQYF. Using reference TRBV30 and TRBJ2-5 for the parts outside the CDR3, the full variable domain is SQTIHQWPATLVQPVGSPLSLECTVEGTSNPNLYWYRQAAGRGLQLLFYSVGIGQISSEVPQNLSASRPQDRQFILSSKKLLLSDSGFYLCAWNRGGAAQETQYFGPGTRLLVL.

V is TRBV5-1 and J is TRBJ1-5, with 7 nucleotides matching TRBD1. V lost 4 bases to trimming and J lost 5 bases; unmatched junction nucleotides: 6. The germline CDR1 and CDR2 sequences are SGHRS and YFSETQ. The CDR3 extends over 14 amino acids. This chain's CDR3 is CASSLNRGDQPQHF. CDR3 bases: TGCGCCAGCAGCCTGAACAGGGGCGATCAGCCCCAGCATTTT.

The J gene is TRBJ1-2, the V gene TRBV27, with D possibly matching TRBD1 (6 bases). Trimming removed 3 bases from V and 4 bases from J, with 12 bases in between. Germline V gene sequence: CDR1 MNHEY, CDR2 SMNVEV (reference sequence). CDR3 length: 14 amino acids. The CDR3 sequence is CASSLGAGLYGYTF. CDR3 bases: TGTGCCAGCAGTTTGGGGGCCGGACTCTATGGCTACACCTTC.

The chain has TRBV5-1 and TRBJ2-2, with 9 nucleotides matching TRBD1. The CDR3 extends over 16 amino acids. After removal of 3 bases from V and 4 bases from J, the junction contained 7 bases not matched to a gene. Germline CDR1 SGHRS, CDR2 YFSETQ. This CDR3 reads CASSSGTGSFTGELFF. Written as DNA, the CDR3 is TGCGCCAGCAGCTCCGGGACAGGGTCTTTCACCGGGGAGCTGTTTTTT.

To note about this clone: This same CDR3 is encoded by further DNA sequences in the sample. The rearrangement links TRBV18 to TRBJ1-4; D uncertain. Trimming cost V 3 bases and J 5 bases, with 7 bases left between them. The length of the CDR3 is 13 residues. The germline V gene encodes CDR1 KGHSH and CDR2 LQKENI. The DNA of the CDR3 is TGTGCCAGCTCACCTTCAGAAAATGAAAAACTGTTTTTT. This encodes CASSPSENEKLFF.

The CDR3 region is CASSSGRLPPLSGANVLTF. CDR3 nucleotide sequence: TGTGCCAGCAGCTCAGGCCGCCTACCCCCCCTCTCGGGGGCCAACGTCCTGACTTTC. The chain has TRBV7-2 and TRBJ2-6; D is ambiguous. Trimming pared 4 bases from V and 4 bases from J, leaving 23 bases between. CDR1 and CDR2 (germline): SGHTA, FQGNSA. The CDR3 covers 19 residues.

This chain uses TRBV7-8 with TRBJ1-1; 9 bases align to TRBD1. V was clipped by 6 bases and J by 4 bases; unmatched bases: 15. Germline V CDR1 and CDR2: SGHVS, FQNEAQ. The CDR3 is 17 residues long. The CDR3 protein is CASSRIRWDRVATEAFF. The CDR3 coding sequence is TGTGCCAGCAGTCGAATCCGGTGGGACAGGGTGGCCACTGAAGCTTTCTTT.

V gene TRBV14 combines with J gene TRBJ2-2; 9 bases line up with TRBD2. CDR1 is SGHDN and CDR2 is FVKESK in the germline V gene. With V trimmed by 0 bases and J by 5 bases, 19 bases remained unmatched. The CDR3 extends over 21 amino acids. The CDR3 DNA is TGTGCCAGCAGCCAAGATCTTCGGAGCGGGAGGATATATTTGGGGACCGGGGAGCTGTTTTTT. Translation gives CASSQDLRSGRIYLGTGELFF.

The chain uses TRBV5-4 and TRBJ1-4, with 8 bases fitting TRBD1. J lost 7 bases, V lost 4 bases, and 6 bases had no gene match. Germline CDR1 and CDR2: SGHNT and YYREEE (reference sequence). The CDR3 is made up of 14 amino acids. CDR3 DNA sequence: TGTGCCAGCAGCCGACAGGGGAGTGGTGAAAAACTGTTTTTT. Translated, it gives CASSRQGSGEKLFF.

V gene TRBV30 combines with J gene TRBJ1-1, with D uncertain. V dropped 3 bases and J dropped 1 base, with 9 bases sitting between them. The CDR3 extends over 13 amino acids. Per the germline V gene, CDR1 is GTSNPN and CDR2 is SVGIG (reference sequence). The DNA for the CDR3 is TGTGCCTGGAGATTCTCGCCGAACACTGAAGCTTTCTTT. This sequence encodes CAWRFSPNTEAFF.

CDR3 coding DNA: TGTGCCAGTACCCGGGACCCCTATAATTCACCCCTCCACTTT. Protein sequence: CASTRDPYNSPLHF. This chain links TRBV19 with TRBJ1-6; tentatively, D is TRBD1 (5 bases). CDR1 and CDR2 (germline): LNHDA, SQIVND (reference sequence). V dropped 7 bases and J dropped 2 bases, with 9 bases sitting between them. CDR3 length: 14 residues.

This clone appeared a few times. The rearrangement uses TRBV11-2 and TRBJ2-4; D may match TRBD1 or TRBD2 (6 bases each). The CDR3 consists of 15 residues. V lost 5 bases and J 8 bases, leaving 19 bases between the germline ends. Germline V gene lookup returns CDR1 SGHAT and CDR2 FQNNGV. The CDR3 spells CASSLRGESIYIQYF. CDR3 DNA: TGTGCCAGCAGCCTTAGGGGGGAGTCCATCTACATTCAGTACTTC.

The V and J genes are TRBV19 and TRBJ2-1; 8 bases map to TRBD1. Germline loops: CDR1 LNHDA, CDR2 SQIVND (reference sequence). The CDR3 spans 12 residues. The V and J ends lost 7 bases and 5 bases, in that order; junction bases with no gene match: 1. As DNA, the CDR3 is TGTGCCAGTACGACAGGGGACAATGAGCAGTTCTTC. It is translated as CASTTGDNEQFF. Based on the CDR3 plus reference TRBV19 and TRBJ2-1, the full variable domain is DGGITQSPKYLFRKEGQNVTLSCEQNLNHDAMYWYRQDPGQGLRLIYYSQIVNDFQKGDIAEGYSVSREKKESFPLTVTSAQKNPTAFYLCASTTGDNEQFFGPGTRLTVL.

The rearrangement links TRBV2 to TRBJ2-1; 12 bases agree with TRBD2. The ends lost 6 bases at V and 6 bases at J; junction bases unmatched: 9. This CDR3 has 16 amino acids. Per the germline V gene, CDR1 is SNHLY and CDR2 is FYNNEI. The CDR3 bases are TGTGCCAGCAGGCCCGCTAGCGGGGGGGCTTCCAATGAGCAGTTCTTC. This gives the protein CASRPASGGASNEQFF.

The chain joins TRBV27 to TRBJ1-1; D gene unclear. In germline, CDR1 is MNHEY, CDR2 SMNVEV (reference sequence). The CDR3 runs to 12 residues. The V and J ends lost 9 bases and 5 bases respectively, with 13 bases between them. Written as DNA, the CDR3 is TGTGCCAGTAGTGAAAGAGGGACTGAAGCTTTCTTT. The encoded protein is CASSERGTEAFF.

V is TRBV27 and J is TRBJ2-3; TRBD2 agrees at 7 bases. CDR3 length: 14 amino acids. CDR1 and CDR2 (germline): MNHEY, SMNVEV (reference sequence). With V trimmed by 8 bases and J by 7 bases, 12 bases remained unmatched. CDR3 nucleotides: TGTGCCAGCGCCTTTGGGGGGGGTGTAAATACGCAGTATTTT. Its protein is CASAFGGGVNTQYF.